A selection of T cell receptor beta chains follows, all from one sample in a study of cytomegalovirus exposure and HLA in healthy donors. Clones were read by immunoSEQ multiplex PCR, and TCRdb kept only the in-frame ones, dropping some. The repertoire includes about 170,000 clones, around 86% of them detected once, and approximately 2.1% sits in the top ten. The source material was PBMCs. The origin of the receptors is a male donor in good health and CMV-seronegative. CDR3s include the opening cysteine and the closing phenylalanine or tryptophan. Each record gives: J gene, V gene, clone size, D gene, CDR3 protein, CDR3 DNA. D genes are given only for firm matches. Not all rows give a size; the values are once, few, many and, for expanded clones, a class.

TRBJ2-5 TRBV9 NA NA CASSVAPRVQETQYF TGTGCCAGCAGCGTAGCTCCGCGGGTTCAAGAGACCCAGTACTTC
TRBJ2-1 TRBV9 NA NA CASSGGGLEQFF TGTGCCAGCAGTGGGGGGGGCCTTGAGCAGTTCTTC
TRBJ2-1 TRBV11-3 NA NA CASSLDYYNEQFF TGTGCCAGCAGCTTAGACTACTACAATGAGCAGTTCTTC
TRBJ1-5 TRBV7-2 NA NA CASSPVNQPQHF TGTGCCAGCAGTCCAGTGAATCAGCCCCAGCATTTT
TRBJ2-7 TRBV7-6 NA NA CASSLGVGRVGSVEQYF TGTGCCAGCAGCTTAGGAGTCGGCAGGGTGGGTTCCGTCGAGCAGTACTTC
TRBJ1-5 TRBV6-1 once NA CASRKTGNSNQPQHF TGTGCCAGCAGAAAAACAGGGAATAGCAATCAGCCCCAGCATTTT
TRBJ2-3 TRBV6-5 few TRBD2 CASSRTSGAGDTQYF TGTGCCAGCAGTCGGACTAGCGGGGCGGGAGATACGCAGTATTTT
TRBJ2-3 TRBV2 NA NA CAPTGDSTDTQYF TGTGCTCCCACGGGGGACAGCACAGATACGCAGTATTTT
TRBJ1-5 TRBV27 NA NA CASSLYRSDQPQHF TGTGCCAGCAGTTTATACCGATCGGATCAGCCCCAGCATTTT
TRBJ1-2 TRBV19 NA TRBD1 CASSIDLWTGRDGYTF TGTGCCAGTAGTATAGATCTATGGACAGGAAGGGACGGCTACACCTTC
TRBJ1-5 TRBV10-3 few TRBD1 CAISESYGTAQSNQPQHF TGTGCCATCAGTGAGTCGTACGGGACAGCTCAAAGCAATCAGCCCCAGCATTTT
TRBJ1-2 TRBV5-4 NA TRBD1 CASRLETGNYGYTF TGTGCCAGCAGACTTGAGACAGGGAACTATGGCTACACCTTC
TRBJ2-1 TRBV5-8 once TRBD2 CASNFGRYNEQFF TGTGCCAGCAACTTCGGGAGGTACAATGAGCAGTTCTTC
TRBJ2-1 TRBV5-6 NA TRBD1 CASSSTPGQVISYNEQFF TGTGCCAGCAGCTCTACACCGGGACAGGTGATCTCCTACAATGAGCAGTTCTTC
TRBJ1-6 TRBV6-5 NA NA CASSITGTSPLHF TGTGCCAGCAGTATCACAGGGACCTCACCCCTCCACTTT
TRBJ1-1 TRBV29-1 NA NA CSVEDPGSNTEAFF TGCAGCGTTGAAGATCCGGGTTCGAACACTGAAGCTTTCTTT
TRBJ1-2 TRBV19 NA TRBD1 CASSLQGGGYGYTF TGTGCCAGTAGCCTACAGGGGGGTGGCTATGGCTACACCTTC
TRBJ2-3 TRBV29-1 NA TRBD2 CSVGTSGAYTDTQYF TGCAGCGTTGGGACTAGCGGGGCCTACACAGATACGCAGTATTTT
TRBJ2-6 TRBV28 NA TRBD1 CASSLPGQGLPGANVLTF TGTGCCAGCAGTTTACCGGGACAGGGACTCCCCGGGGCCAACGTCCTGACTTTC
TRBJ1-4 TRBV2 NA TRBD1 CASTTDRINEKLFF TGTGCCAGTACTACGGACAGGATTAATGAAAAACTGTTTTTT
TRBJ2-5 TRBV15 NA NA CATSRDTGETQYF TGTGCCACCAGCAGAGATACAGGGGAGACCCAGTACTTC
TRBJ1-1 TRBV4-1 NA TRBD1 CASSRGQGTVHTEAFF TGCGCCAGCAGCCGCGGACAGGGGACCGTTCACACTGAAGCTTTCTTT